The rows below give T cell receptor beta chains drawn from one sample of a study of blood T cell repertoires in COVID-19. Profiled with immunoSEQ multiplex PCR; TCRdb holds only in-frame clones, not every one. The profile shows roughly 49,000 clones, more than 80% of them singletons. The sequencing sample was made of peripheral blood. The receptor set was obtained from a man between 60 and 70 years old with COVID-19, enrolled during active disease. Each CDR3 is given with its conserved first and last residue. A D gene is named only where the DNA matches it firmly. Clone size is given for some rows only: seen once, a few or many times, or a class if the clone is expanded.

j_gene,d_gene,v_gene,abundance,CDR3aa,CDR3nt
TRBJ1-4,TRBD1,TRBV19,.,CASSRVQGQATNEKLFF,TGTGCCAGTAGTAGGGTACAGGGGCAAGCAACTAATGAAAAACTGTTTTTT
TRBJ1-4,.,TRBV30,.,CAWSGQANNEKLFF,TGTGCCTGGAGTGGACAGGCCAATAATGAAAAACTGTTTTTT
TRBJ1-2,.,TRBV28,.,CASRGHSTYGYTF,TGTGCCAGCAGGGGGCACAGCACCTATGGCTACACCTTC
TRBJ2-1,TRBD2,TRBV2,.,CASSGTSGRDSEQFF,TGTGCCAGCAGTGGGACTAGCGGGAGAGATAGTGAGCAGTTCTTC
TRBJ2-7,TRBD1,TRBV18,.,CASSRDRVGEDEQYF,TGTGCCAGCTCAAGGGACAGGGTGGGTGAGGACGAGCAGTACTTC
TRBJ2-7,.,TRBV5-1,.,CASSFEPTRYEQYF,TGCGCCAGCAGCTTCGAACCGACTCGATACGAGCAGTACTTC
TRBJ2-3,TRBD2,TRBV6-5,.,CASRYFGTSGTDTQYF,TGTGCCAGCAGATACTTCGGGACTAGTGGCACAGATACGCAGTATTTT
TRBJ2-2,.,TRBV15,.,CATSRYGKSNTGELFF,TGTGCCACCAGCAGGTACGGGAAATCGAACACCGGGGAGCTGTTTTTT
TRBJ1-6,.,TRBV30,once,CACDSNSPLHF,TGTGCCTGCGACAGTAATTCACCCCTCCACTTT
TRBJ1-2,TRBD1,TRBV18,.,CASSPLDRGANYGYTF,TGTGCCAGCTCACCACTGGACAGGGGAGCCAACTATGGCTACACCTTC
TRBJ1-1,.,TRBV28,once,CASSTPGQREAFF,TGTGCCAGCAGTACACCGGGACAAAGAGAAGCTTTCTTT
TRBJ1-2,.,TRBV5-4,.,CASSLTLDSPGGYTF,TGTGCCAGCAGCCTAACCTTGGACTCGCCGGGAGGCTACACCTTC
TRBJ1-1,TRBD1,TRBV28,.,CASSTSGTGKTEAFF,TGTGCCAGCAGTACCTCCGGGACAGGGAAAACTGAAGCTTTCTTT
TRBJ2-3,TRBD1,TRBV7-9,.,CASIDLQGFGTDTQYF,TGTGCCAGCATCGACTTACAGGGGTTCGGCACAGATACGCAGTATTTT
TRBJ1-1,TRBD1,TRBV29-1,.,CSVGSGTERVPEAFF,TGCAGCGTTGGCTCCGGGACAGAGAGAGTCCCTGAAGCTTTCTTT
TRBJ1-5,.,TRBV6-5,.,CASRGAGDLGPQHF,TGTGCCAGCCGAGGGGCAGGGGATCTAGGGCCCCAGCATTTT
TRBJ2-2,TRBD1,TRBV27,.,CASRLQGSNTGELFF,TGTGCCAGCAGGCTACAGGGGTCGAACACCGGGGAGCTGTTTTTT
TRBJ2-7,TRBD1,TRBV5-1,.,CASSSPPDRGLPYEQYF,TGCGCCAGCAGCTCTCCACCGGACAGGGGGCTACCCTACGAGCAGTACTTC
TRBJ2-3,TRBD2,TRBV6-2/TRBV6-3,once,CASSTPTSGSADTQYF,TGTGCCAGCAGTACCCCGACTAGCGGGAGCGCAGATACGCAGTATTTT
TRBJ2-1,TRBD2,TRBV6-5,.,CASSYSTSGTFEQFF,TGTGCCAGCAGTTACTCGACTAGCGGGACTTTTGAGCAGTTCTTC
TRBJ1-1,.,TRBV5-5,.,CASSLPRGTEAFF,TGTGCCAGCAGCCTCCCAAGGGGAACTGAAGCTTTCTTT
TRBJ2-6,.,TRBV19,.,CATSISNGANVLTF,TGTGCCACTAGTATTTCAAATGGGGCCAACGTCCTGACTTTC
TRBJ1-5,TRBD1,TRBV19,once,CASSIAGGDQPQHF,TGTGCCAGTAGTATCGCAGGGGGCGATCAGCCCCAGCATTTT
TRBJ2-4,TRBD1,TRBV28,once,CASSASGTGKNIQYF,TGTGCCAGCAGTGCTTCCGGGACAGGTAAAAACATTCAGTACTTC
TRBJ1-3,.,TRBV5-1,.,CASAGGSSGNTIYF,TGCGCCAGCGCGGGGGGCAGCTCTGGAAACACCATATATTTT
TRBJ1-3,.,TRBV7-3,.,CASSFRGAGNTIYF,TGTGCCAGCAGCTTCCGGGGAGCTGGAAACACCATATATTTT